The rows below give T cell receptor beta chains drawn from one sample of a study of tumor-infiltrating lymphocytes in primary liver carcinoma. TCRdb re-called the multiplex PCR reads with MiXCR, one entry per CDR3 protein. The sample holds fewer than 350,000 distinct CDR3 sequences, around three fifths seen once. The sequenced material came from peripheral blood. These receptor sequences come from a man aged 35 to 55 with primary liver carcinoma and hepatitis B virus infection. Each CDR3 is given without its conserved first and last residue. Not every row has a clone size; where given, it reads once, few, many or a size class.

j_gene	abundance	v_gene	CDR3aa
TRBJ2-3	-	TRBV19	ASSSGLTDTQY
TRBJ2-5	-	TRBV21-1	ASSPARLKAETQY
TRBJ1-2	-	TRBV11-1	ASSLSSDRGYSYT
TRBJ2-7	-	TRBV6-5	ASSYSGDGLYEQY
TRBJ2-7	-	TRBV5-6	VSSFKTGSSYGQY
TRBJ2-5	once	TRBV6-1	ASEEAGVTKTQY
TRBJ2-6	many	TRBV4-1	ASSQVGLAGLKAVGANVLT
TRBJ2-1	once	TRBV29-1	SARLVGNGQF
TRBJ1-4	few	TRBV5-1	ASSLDGPQEKLF
TRBJ2-7	few	TRBV28	ASSLLVYEQY
TRBJ2-1	few	TRBV4-3	ASSERYNEQF
TRBJ2-7	many	TRBV6-2/TRBV6-3	ASSYSASGRDEQY
TRBJ2-1	-	TRBV11-1	ASSPGSNSYNEQF
TRBJ1-1	-	TRBV11-2	ASSTHPGYTEAF
TRBJ2-7	many	TRBV29-1	SVEGAAESSYEQY
TRBJ1-5	-	TRBV11-2	ASSLEGGGYQPQH
TRBJ2-7	-	TRBV12-3/TRBV12-4	VIILLVQLRPYEQY
TRBJ2-7	many	TRBV4-1	ASSQEERGTYEQY
TRBJ1-5	many	TRBV11-2	ASSTGQGDNQPQH
TRBJ1-1	-	TRBV5-6	ASRSGAPTEAF
TRBJ2-2	many	TRBV11-2	ASSPIPGRAGELF
TRBJ2-7	-	TRBV11-2	ARSSFYEEY
TRBJ1-1	-	TRBV2	ASSEARGALTEAF
TRBJ2-1	-	TRBV6-1	ASKTGAAYNEQF
TRBJ1-2	-	TRBV6-5	ASARDSIGGYT
TRBJ1-2	few	TRBV6-2/TRBV6-3	ASTPGWGSDYGYT
TRBJ1-3	-	TRBV30	AWIIGSGNSIY
TRBJ2-7	once	TRBV6-5	ASSRDTNSYGQY
TRBJ2-3	many	TRBV6-6	ASENPLVADTQY
TRBJ2-5	many	TRBV29-1	SVDRPEETQY
TRBJ2-3	once	TRBV11-2	ASSLIVRATDTLY
TRBJ2-1	few	TRBV5-5	ASSLVADRVVNEQF
TRBJ2-3	-	TRBV12-3/TRBV12-4	ASSHRARSTDTQY
TRBJ2-7	many	TRBV29-1	SVEDMSDTFGLEQY
TRBJ2-1	-	TRBV11-2	ASSSGDRNEKF
TRBJ2-5	many	TRBV7-8	ASSLGTGGGETQY
TRBJ2-7	-	TRBV11-2	VSSLDATNHEQY
TRBJ2-7	many	TRBV12-3/TRBV12-4	ASSLFDEQY
TRBJ2-2	many	TRBV11-2	ASSLDRWALGELF
TRBJ2-7	-	TRBV10-3	AISEPNGRAYKQY
TRBJ2-1	few	TRBV11-2	ASSLDRGGRLYNEQL
TRBJ2-7	few	TRBV28	ATAAGGAYEQY
TRBJ1-1	many	TRBV29-1	SVDQDRAWNTEAF
TRBJ1-5	few	TRBV2	ASRRQGASARQPQH
TRBJ1-2	once	TRBV6-5	ASSRTGIGTYGYT
TRBJ1-1	-	TRBV12-3/TRBV12-4	AISLTGGTEAF